This T cell receptor (beta chain) was identified during a study of OX40 agonist ivuxolimab in advanced cancers. Generated by immunoSEQ multiplex PCR, the TCRdb table keeps only in-frame clones and is missing some. Among about 11,000 clones listed, around four fifths were seen once. After removal of 4 bases from V and 0 bases from J, the junction contained 16 bases not matched to a gene. The CDR3 totals 20 residues. Germline V gives CDR1 LNHDA, CDR2 SQIVND (reference sequence). With regard to this clone: Its antigen is unknown.

Study-wide results and caveats: Doses of 0.1 to 3.0 mg/kg were accompanied by clonal expansion of CD4+ and CD8+ blood T cells by week 6. Expanded clones tended on average to be more numerous among CD8+ T cells than CD4+. Low levels of normalized T-cell clonal expansion also appeared in some nonresponders. Determination of antigen specificity was not performed for the expanded peripheral T cells.

Sequencing used CD4+ or CD8+ T cells sorted from blood, obtained in a trial of the OX40 agonist ivuxolimab. The rearrangement uses TRBV19 and TRBJ2-2; 8 bases line up with TRBD2. This clonotype was obtained from an adult with an advanced solid tumor such as melanoma, head and neck, liver or kidney cancer. CDR3 bases: TGTGCCAGTAGTAGGGGTCTAGCGGGCGAGCAACCAGCGAACACCGGGGAGCTGTTTTTT. Protein: CASSRGLAGEQPANTGELFF.